This TCR beta chain emerged from a study of identical twins. Study-level results: The authors noted that invariant MAIT and iNKT cells could partly confound zero-insertion analyses. In beta out-of-frame sequences, the excess sharing between twins was weaker. Twin sharing of out-of-frame TCR alpha was underestimated by models in monozygotic pairs.

Template switching added a universal primer site; cDNA carried unique molecular identifiers. TCRdb reprocessed the 5' RACE reads with MiXCR, giving one entry per CDR3 protein. Here the sample spans around 960,000 distinct CDR3 sequences, around an eighth being singletons. On this clonotype itself: The antigen remains undetermined.

A further study also used this sample, focusing on yellow fever vaccine responses in identical twins.

Sequences were obtained from PBMCs. The clonotype comes from a woman between 18 and 29 years old in good health.

CDR3 coding DNA: TGTGCCACCAGTGAACGGGGGACCACTGAAGCTTTCTTT. It translates to CATSERGTTEAFF. V gene TRBV24-1 combines with J gene TRBJ1-1, with a possible D match to TRBD1 (5 bases). CDR3 length: 13 amino acids. Germline V gene lookup returns CDR1 KGHDR and CDR2 SFDVKD. With 4 bases removed from V and 4 bases from J, the gap between germline ends came to 9 bases.